This entry features one TCR beta chain sequence. The CDR3 spans 16 residues. Germline CDR1 MNHNS, CDR2 SASEGT. V dropped 4 bases and J dropped 4; count of bases not matched to a gene: 8. Clinical histories supplied by participants themselves formed the basis of cohort assignment. Cohort 3 donors counted as recovered after two negative PCRs, clearance, or resolved symptoms. This record belongs to a study of blood T cell repertoires in COVID-19. Here immunoSEQ multiplex PCR was the method, and the copy in TCRdb shows in-frame clones only, minus some. This table holds about 350,000 clones, more than 75% found once.

Material for sequencing was PBMCs or T cells enriched from blood (not recorded which). This chain links TRBV6-1 with TRBJ1-1, with 11 nucleotides matching TRBD1. This TCR derives from a woman in her thirties who had recovered from COVID-19. As DNA, the CDR3 is TGTGCCAGCAGTGCGGGGGACAGGGGGGGACCCACTGAAGCTTTCTTT. Protein sequence: CASSAGDRGGPTEAFF.